These 29 T cell receptor beta chains share one sample of origin, sequenced in a study of blood T cell repertoires in COVID-19. The protocol was immunoSEQ multiplex PCR, while the TCRdb copy is restricted to in-frame clones and leaves out a portion. The sample holds 250,000 to 300,000 clones, roughly 80% seen once. What was sequenced was PBMCs or T cells enriched from blood (not recorded which). The source is a man between 40 and 49 years old who had been exposed to COVID-19.

This clone was observed a single time. J is TRBJ2-1 and V is TRBV11-2, with 11 bases identical to TRBD2. This CDR3 comprises 15 residues. Looked up from germline, CDR1 is SGHAT and CDR2 is FQNNGV. Trimming removed 0 bases from V and 8 bases from J; junction bases left unmatched: 3. CDR3 bases: TGTGCCAGCAGCTTAGATAGCGGGAGGGTGGATGAGCAGTTCTTC. Translated: CASSLDSGRVDEQFF.

V is TRBV13 and J is TRBJ1-4; 7 nucleotides align to TRBD1. The ends lost 3 bases at V and 6 bases at J; junction bases unmatched: 16. The CDR3 contains 18 residues. Germline loops: CDR1 PRHDT, CDR2 FYEKMQ (reference sequence). This chain's CDR3 is CASSFRRPRTGVDEKLFF. CDR3 sequence (DNA): TGTGCCAGCAGCTTTAGGAGGCCTCGAACAGGGGTGGATGAAAAACTGTTTTTT.

This chain uses TRBV6-5 with TRBJ1-2; D is uncertain. Per the germline V gene, CDR1 is MNHEY and CDR2 is SVGAGI. The CDR3 is made up of 12 amino acids. The V gene lost 10 bases and the J gene lost 7 bases, with 16 bases spanning the gap. This chain's CDR3 is CATLEGLVGYTF. The CDR3 DNA is TGTGCCACCCTCGAGGGTTTGGTTGGCTACACCTTC.

This clone was counted a single time. CDR3 DNA: TGTGCCAGCAGCTTACTGGACATCTCTAGCACAGATACGCAGTATTTT. This codes for CASSLLDISSTDTQYF. The rearrangement uses TRBV11-2 and TRBJ2-3; a weak D match, TRBD1 (5 bases). The V end lost 2 bases, the J end lost 0 bases, and 12 bases lay between the germline ends. This CDR3 region has 16 residues. Germline V gene data show CDR1 as SGHAT and CDR2 as FQNNGV.

This clone occurred once. The J gene is TRBJ2-7, the V gene TRBV2; 8 bases match TRBD2. Germline trimming cut 7 bases from V and 3 bases from J; bases unmatched to any gene: 8. The CDR3 length is 14 residues. The germline gives CDR1 SNHLY, CDR2 FYNNEI. The DNA for the CDR3 is TGTGCCAGCAAGATCGCCGGGGGGGGCTACGAGCAGTACTTC. This translates into CASKIAGGGYEQYF.

This clone was detected only once. The chain is built from TRBV3-1 (or the pseudogene TRBV3-2) and TRBJ2-5, with 8 bases that match TRBD1. This CDR3 region has 15 residues. With 4 bases clipped from V and 5 bases from J, the junction kept 9 bases outside the gene matches. CDR1 and CDR2 from the germline V gene are LGHDT and YNNKEL (reference sequence). The CDR3 DNA sequence: TGTGCCAGCAGCCCCCGGCCAGGGGGCTGGGAGACCCAGTACTTC. It codes for CASSPRPGGWETQYF.

This clone was found once. The rearrangement joins TRBV29-1 to TRBJ1-2; D is possibly TRBD1 (5 bases). Trimming shortened V by 8 bases and J by 14 bases, and 21 bases separated the two germline ends. Germline CDR1 reads SQVTM; CDR2 reads ANQGSEA. The CDR3 has 11 amino acids. The CDR3 spells CSTRGLGALTF. The CDR3 bases are TGCAGCACACGCGGTCTTGGGGCTTTGACCTTC.

This chain joins TRBV6-5 and TRBJ1-2, with 7 positions matching TRBD1. The J segment lost 5 bases and the V segment lost 4 bases, leaving 7 bases of the junction unmatched. The germline V gene has CDR1 MNHEY and CDR2 SVGAGI. The CDR3 has 14 amino acids. The CDR3 spells CASSSYRGGYGYTF. As DNA, the CDR3 is TGTGCCAGCAGTTCCTACAGGGGTGGGTATGGCTACACCTTC.

This clone was seen a few times. V and J are TRBV6-6 and TRBJ1-1, with D uncertain. This CDR3 region has 12 residues. Germline V gives CDR1 MNHNY, CDR2 SVGAGI (reference sequence). V dropped 6 bases and J dropped 2 bases, with 7 bases sitting between them. CDR3 DNA sequence: TGTGCCAGCAGCCACAGAAACACTGAAGCTTTCTTT. It specifies CASSHRNTEAFF.

The rearrangement uses TRBV30 and TRBJ1-3, with D possibly being TRBD1 (6 bases). Trimming pared 2 bases from V and 0 bases from J, leaving 8 bases between. The CDR3 totals 14 residues. In germline, CDR1 is GTSNPN, CDR2 SVGIG (reference sequence). CDR3 loop: CAWSRGGSGNTIYF. The CDR3 DNA is TGTGCCTGGAGTAGGGGGGGCTCTGGAAACACCATATATTTT. Complete variable domain (other parts from reference TRBV30 and TRBJ1-3): SQTIHQWPATLVQPVGSPLSLECTVEGTSNPNLYWYRQAAGRGLQLLFYSVGIGQISSEVPQNLSASRPQDRQFILSSKKLLLSDSGFYLCAWSRGGSGNTIYFGEGSWLTVV.

The table lists this clone with a count of one. One end of the junction varies from germline; a read error may be responsible. This chain connects TRBV18 to TRBJ2-1, with TRBD2 matching over 8 bases. CDR3 length equals 15 residues. The germline V gene has CDR1 KGHSH and CDR2 LQKENI. CDR3 residues: CASSPKAGAYNEQFF. CDR3 in DNA: TGTGCCAGCTCACCCAAAGCGGGAGCCTATAATGAGCAGTTCTTC.

Note on this clone: Mismatch with germline at one junction end may stem from a read error. The V call is TRBV10-1, the J call TRBJ1-2; no definite D call. Germline V gene lookup returns CDR1 WNHNN and CDR2 SYGVQD (reference sequence). The CDR3 loop spans 12 amino acids. The CDR3 loop is CASTGWPGERVF. Written as DNA, the CDR3 is TGCGCCAGCACCGGCTGGCCGGGAGAAAGGGTCTTC.

The chain is built from TRBV7-2 and TRBJ2-1, with 14 bases fitting TRBD2. With 1 base clipped from V and 10 bases from J, the junction kept 6 bases outside the gene matches. The length of the CDR3 is 16 residues. Germline CDR1 is SGHTA and CDR2 is FQGNSA. CDR3 nucleotides: TGTGCCAGCAGCTTAGATGGGACTAGCGGGAGCCGCGAGCAGTTCTTC. Encoded protein: CASSLDGTSGSREQFF. Filled out from reference TRBV7-2 and TRBJ2-1, the complete variable domain reads GAGVSQSPSNKVTEKGKDVELRCDPISGHTALYWYRQSLGQGLEFLIYFQGNSAPDKSGLPSDRFSAERTGGSVSTLTIQRTQQEDSAVYLCASSLDGTSGSREQFFGPGTRLTVL.

The chain couples TRBV5-1 to TRBJ1-3; D unclear. The CDR3 spans 16 residues. V gave up 2 bases and J gave up 0 bases, with 12 bases separating them. Germline V CDR1 and CDR2: SGHRS, YFSETQ. The CDR3: CASSLQLTSSGNTIYF. In DNA, the CDR3 is TGCGCCAGCAGCTTACAGCTTACTTCCTCTGGAAACACCATATATTTT.

The V and J genes are TRBV9 and TRBJ1-2; TRBD1 might be the D (5 bases). The CDR3 spans 19 residues. Per the germline V gene, CDR1 is SGDLS and CDR2 is YYNGEE. Trimming cost V 4 bases and J 2 bases, with 27 bases left between them. CDR3 protein: CASSSHRGGILSGNYGYTF. The CDR3 DNA is TGTGCCAGCAGCTCACATCGCGGGGGGATTTTATCAGGGAACTATGGCTACACCTTC.

The J gene is TRBJ1-1, the V gene TRBV6-5; a possible D gene is TRBD1 (6 bases). Deletions cut 7 bases from V and 5 bases from J, with 14 bases between. Looked up from germline, CDR1 is MNHEY and CDR2 is SVGAGI. The CDR3 runs to 13 residues. The CDR3 coding sequence is TGTGCCAGCACGTATACAGGGAGTACTGAAGCTTTCTTT. Translation gives CASTYTGSTEAFF.

This chain connects TRBV5-6 to TRBJ1-2; the match to TRBD1 covers 10 bases. Germline CDR1 and CDR2: SGHDT and YYEEEE. The CDR3 sequence is 15 residues long. J was trimmed by 4 bases and V by 3 bases; bases with no gene match: 6. The CDR3 loop is CASSYGQGVVYGYTF. DNA of the CDR3: TGTGCCAGCAGCTACGGACAGGGGGTAGTCTATGGCTACACCTTC.

The sample holds one count of this clone. The chain carries TRBV5-8 and TRBJ2-5; maybe TRBD1 (6 bases). Germline V gene lookup returns CDR1 SGHTS and CDR2 YDEGEE. The CDR3 covers 14 residues. With 3 bases removed from V and 0 bases from J, the gap between germline ends came to 9 bases. The CDR3 sequence: CASSYGTNQETQYF. In DNA, the CDR3 is TGTGCCAGCAGCTACGGGACAAACCAAGAGACCCAGTACTTC. Based on the CDR3 plus reference TRBV5-8 and TRBJ2-5, the full variable domain is EAGVTQSPTHLIKTRGQQATLRCSPISGHTSVYWYQQALGLGLQFLLWYDEGEERNRGNFPPRFSGRQFPNYSSELNVNALELEDSALYLCASSYGTNQETQYFGPGTRLLVL.

This clone was picked up one time. A much more abundant neighbour one base away suggests this may be a read error. The chain couples TRBV14 to TRBJ2-7; 11 bases fit TRBD2. This CDR3 is built from 13 residues. The germline V gene has CDR1 SGHDN and CDR2 FVKESK. Trimming cost V 6 bases and J 2 bases; bases outside gene matches: 0. The CDR3 bases are TGTGCCAGCAGACTAGCGGGAGCCTACGAGCAGTACTTC. Encoded protein: CASRLAGAYEQYF.

The rearrangement uses TRBV10-3 and TRBJ1-5; perhaps TRBD1 as D (5 bases). Trimming removed 6 bases from V and 7 bases from J, with 13 bases in between. There are 13 residues in the CDR3. The germline CDR1 and CDR2 sequences are ENHRY and SYGVKD. Written as DNA, the CDR3 is TGTGCCATCAGGCTGGGGGAGGAACAGCCCCAGCATTTT. Its protein product is CAIRLGEEQPQHF.

This sequence joins TRBV14 and TRBJ2-7; the D is unclear. V was clipped by 1 base and J by 7 bases, with 11 bases between them. CDR3 size: 13 residues. Per the germline V gene, CDR1 is SGHDN and CDR2 is FVKESK. The CDR3 is CASSQALPREQYF. The CDR3 DNA reads TGTGCCAGCAGCCAAGCACTCCCGAGGGAGCAGTACTTC.

The chain uses TRBV7-9 and TRBJ1-2; D is uncertain. Germline values: CDR1 SEHNR, CDR2 FQNEAQ (reference sequence). The V end lost 1 base, the J end lost 13 bases, and 10 bases lay between the germline ends. The CDR3 contains 11 residues. The CDR3 nucleotides read TGTGCCAGCAGCTTAGAACAGCTGAGCACCTTC. This gives the protein CASSLEQLSTF.

The J gene is TRBJ2-3, the V gene TRBV7-2; TRBD1 might be the D (5 bases). CDR3 length: 18 amino acids. Trimming removed 3 bases at V and 0 bases at J, with 19 bases between. Germline V gene data show CDR1 as SGHTA and CDR2 as FQGNSA. The CDR3 is CASSFRGLRRTSTDTQYF. Written as DNA, the CDR3 is TGTGCCAGCAGCTTTAGGGGTCTCCGGAGAACTAGCACAGATACGCAGTATTTT.

With regard to this clone: Other DNA sequences from this sample encode an identical CDR3 as well. The chain couples TRBV3-1 (or the pseudogene TRBV3-2) to TRBJ2-7; weak D call: TRBD1 (6 bases). This CDR3 has 13 amino acids. Trimming removed 1 base at V and 4 bases at J, with 8 bases between. Germline loops: CDR1 LGHDT, CDR2 YNNKEL (reference sequence). CDR3 sequence: CASSQGTAYEQYF. The CDR3 DNA reads TGTGCCAGCAGCCAAGGGACAGCTTACGAGCAGTACTTC.

A word on this clone: Sequence at one end of the junction differs from germline and may be a read error. CDR3 sequence: CSASHGAVWVF. Here the CDR3 DNA reads TGCAGTGCTTCCCATGGAGCCGTCTGGGTGTTT. J is TRBJ2-3 and V is TRBV20-1; no clear D. The CDR3 has 11 amino acids. Per germline, CDR1 DFQATT and CDR2 SNEGSKA (reference sequence).

In its sample, this clone was seen a few times. The rearrangement joins TRBV4-1 to TRBJ1-1, with 7 bases identical to TRBD1. Germline CDR1 and CDR2: MGHRA and YSYEKL. The CDR3 is 13 amino acids. Germline trimming cut 5 bases from V and 8 bases from J; bases unmatched to any gene: 8. The CDR3 protein is CASSSRGAEEAFF. Written as DNA, the CDR3 is TGCGCCAGCAGCTCCAGGGGGGCCGAGGAAGCTTTCTTT.

The chain links TRBV27 to TRBJ1-2, with 10 bases aligning to TRBD1. The CDR3 runs to 13 residues. The trim removed 2 bases at V and 7 bases at J, leaving 1 base unmatched. The germline V gene has CDR1 MNHEY and CDR2 SMNVEV (reference sequence). This CDR3 is CASSLRDRGGYTF. The DNA of the CDR3 is TGTGCCAGCAGTTTAAGGGACAGGGGTGGCTACACCTTC.

The chain employs TRBV16 and TRBJ1-4; the D gene is possibly TRBD1 (6 bases). The V gene lost 2 bases and the J gene lost 4 bases, with 11 bases spanning the gap. Germline values: CDR1 KGHSY, CDR2 FQNENV. This CDR3 comprises 15 residues. CDR3 sequence: CASSQGGHVNEKLFF. As DNA, the CDR3 is TGTGCCAGCAGCCAAGGGGGACACGTTAATGAAAAACTGTTTTTT.

The J gene is TRBJ1-6, the V gene TRBV4-1, with 10 bases aligning to TRBD1. V trimming: 1 base; J trimming: 10 bases; junction bases outside the gene matches: 10. The CDR3 is made up of 17 amino acids. Germline V lookup: CDR1 MGHRA, CDR2 YSYEKL. The CDR3 DNA sequence: TGCGCCAGCAGCCAAGTGACAGGGGGCCGGTCAGGATCACCCCTCCACTTT. Encoded protein: CASSQVTGGRSGSPLHF.